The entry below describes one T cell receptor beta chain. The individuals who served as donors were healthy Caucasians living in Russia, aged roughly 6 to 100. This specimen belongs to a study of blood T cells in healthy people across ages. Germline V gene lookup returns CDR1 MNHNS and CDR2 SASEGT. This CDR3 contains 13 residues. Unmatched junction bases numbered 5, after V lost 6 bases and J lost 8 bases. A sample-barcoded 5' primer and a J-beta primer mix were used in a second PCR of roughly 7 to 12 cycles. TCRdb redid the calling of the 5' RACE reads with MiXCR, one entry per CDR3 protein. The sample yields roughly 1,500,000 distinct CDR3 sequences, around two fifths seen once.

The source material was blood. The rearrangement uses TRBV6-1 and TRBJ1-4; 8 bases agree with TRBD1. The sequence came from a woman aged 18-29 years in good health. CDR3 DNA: TGTGCCAGCAGCGGACAGGGCTGGGAAAAACTGTTTTTT. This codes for CASSGQGWEKLFF.